The 21 T cell receptor beta chains given below trace back to one sample, sequenced in a study of spatial heterogeneity in lung cancer. Time point specified: blood at routine non-recurrence follow-up after resection. Whole RNA was taken from tumor, nontumor lung or frozen PBMC; it was then sequenced unsorted. TCRdb called the 5' RACE reads again in MiXCR, with one record for every CDR3 protein. The repertoire holds 25,000 to 30,000 distinct CDR3 sequences, approximately 5.4% seen once, with 20% to 25% in the top ten. Sequenced material: PBMCs, taken at follow-up. The origin of the receptors is a male donor with early-stage non-small cell lung cancer.

This clonotype was counted many times. The genes are TRBV10-3 and TRBJ2-1, with D uncertain. CDR1 is ENHRY, CDR2 SYGVKD, per germline. V was pared by 2 bases and J by 0 bases, with 11 bases between. This CDR3 spans 16 amino acids. The CDR3 nucleotides read TGTGCCATCAGTGAGCCCCCGAGACTCTCCTACAATGAGCAGTTCTTC. This gives the protein CAISEPPRLSYNEQFF.

In its sample, this clonotype was seen many times. As DNA, the CDR3 is TGCGCCAGCAGCTTGGTGCGGGGAAGGTCCAAAAACATTCAGTACTTC. Its protein is CASSLVRGRSKNIQYF. The V and J genes are TRBV5-1 and TRBJ2-4, with TRBD2 as a possible D gene (6 bases). V lost 0 bases and J lost 2, with 12 bases in between. The CDR3 has 16 residues. CDR1 is SGHRS, CDR2 YFSETQ, per germline.

This clonotype was recorded at least ten times. The chain has TRBV2 and TRBJ2-3, with D unclear. V was shortened by 10 bases and J by 8 bases, with 28 bases between the two germline ends. In germline, CDR1 is SNHLY, CDR2 FYNNEI. The CDR3 has 16 residues. The CDR3 DNA reads TGTGCCATCCTCCCGAATGACCCTCGATGGGGTGGTACGCAGTATTTT. Translating it yields CAILPNDPRWGGTQYF.

This clonotype has just a few counts. The V call is TRBV27, the J call TRBJ2-6; maybe TRBD1 (5 bases). The V gene's germline CDR1 is MNHEY and CDR2 SMNVEV (reference sequence). The germline V and J ends were trimmed by 5 bases and 1 base, with 9 bases remaining between them. This CDR3 is 15 amino acids long. The CDR3 DNA reads TGTGCCAGCAGTCCTCAGGGTTCTGGGGCCAACGTCCTGACTTTC. This translates into CASSPQGSGANVLTF.

In its sample, this clonotype was seen many times. The rearrangement links TRBV20-1 to TRBJ2-1, with 9 bases identical to TRBD1. With 5 bases clipped from V and 3 bases from J, the junction kept 5 bases outside the gene matches. The CDR3 extends over 14 amino acids. Germline values: CDR1 DFQATT, CDR2 SNEGSKA (reference sequence). CDR3 sequence (DNA): TGCAGTGCTTCGGACAGGGGAGACTACAATGAGCAGTTCTTC. Amino acid sequence: CSASDRGDYNEQFF.

The V and J genes are TRBV29-1 and TRBJ1-2, with D tentatively TRBD1 (6 bases). This CDR3 contains 14 residues. The germline CDR1 and CDR2 sequences are SQVTM and ANQGSEA. Trimming took 5 bases from V and 5 from J, leaving 18 bases between them. The CDR3 nucleotides read TGCAGCGTTCAGCCCCGGGGGCCTGGGTATGGCTACACCTTC. Protein product: CSVQPRGPGYGYTF.

This clonotype showed up many times. This chain uses TRBV3-1 with TRBJ1-5; maybe TRBD1 (6 bases). Germline values: CDR1 LGHDT, CDR2 YNNKEL (reference sequence). This CDR3 has 16 residues. V was cut by 0 bases and J by 7 bases, with 16 bases left in between. Written as DNA, the CDR3 is TGTGCCAGCAGCCAAGATCTTGGGGGCGCGGGACAGCCCCAGCATTTT. Residues: CASSQDLGGAGQPQHF.

This chain uses TRBV20-1 with TRBJ2-3, with TRBD1 matching 7 bases. In germline, CDR1 is DFQATT, CDR2 SNEGSKA (reference sequence). Losses at the gene ends were 5 bases for V and 0 bases for J; bases not matched to a gene: 5. The CDR3 spans 14 residues. The CDR3 sequence: CSAPRQGSTDTQYF. CDR3 DNA sequence: TGCAGTGCTCCTAGACAGGGTAGCACAGATACGCAGTATTTT.

This clonotype was seen many times. The genes are TRBV29-1 and TRBJ2-4; 7 nucleotides match TRBD1. This CDR3 comprises 13 residues. CDR1 and CDR2 from the germline V gene are SQVTM and ANQGSEA. With 6 bases clipped from V and 5 bases from J, the junction kept 7 bases outside the gene matches. CDR3 sequence (DNA): TGCAGCGTCAACCGACAGGGAGAAAACATTCAGTACTTC. Its translation: CSVNRQGENIQYF.

This clonotype has a handful of counts. The chain links TRBV7-9 to TRBJ1-2; possibly TRBD1 for D (5 bases). Germline-derived CDR1 and CDR2 are SEHNR and FQNEAQ (reference sequence). This CDR3 has 13 residues. The germline V and J ends were trimmed by 5 bases and 5 bases, with 12 bases remaining between them. CDR3 nucleotide sequence: TGTGCCAGCAGCCAAGCAGGGCGATATGGCTACACCTTC. Encoded protein: CASSQAGRYGYTF.

In this sample, this clonotype turned up many times. This sequence joins TRBV7-2 and TRBJ2-5; D is possibly TRBD2 (5 bases). The CDR3 loop spans 15 amino acids. CDR1 is SGHTA, CDR2 FQGNSA, per germline. The ends were cut back, 5 bases at V and 5 bases at J, with 18 bases in the middle. CDR3 protein: CASSPAATPGETQYF. The CDR3 DNA is TGTGCCAGCAGCCCCGCTGCGACTCCGGGGGAGACCCAGTACTTC.

V gene TRBV6-6 combines with J gene TRBJ2-7; D possibly uses TRBD1 or TRBD2 (5 bases each). The CDR3 consists of 13 residues. The V gene lost 9 bases and the J gene lost 3 bases, with 15 bases spanning the gap. CDR1 and CDR2 (germline): MNHNY, SVGAGI (reference sequence). This chain's CDR3 is CASSRGGYYEQYV. The CDR3 DNA is TGTGCCAGTTCGAGGGGCGGATACTACGAGCAGTACGTC.

This clonotype was found many times. J is TRBJ2-3 and V is TRBV20-1; TRBD2 aligns across 13 bases. With V trimmed by 3 bases and J by 5 bases, 2 bases remained unmatched. Germline V CDR1 and CDR2: DFQATT, SNEGSKA (reference sequence). The CDR3 length is 14 residues. CDR3 region: CSASRTSGGDTQYF. Written as DNA, the CDR3 is TGCAGTGCTAGCAGGACTAGCGGGGGAGATACGCAGTATTTT.

This clonotype was observed a handful of times. The chain is built from TRBV5-6 and TRBJ2-1; TRBD1 might be the D (5 bases). This CDR3 contains 14 residues. V lost 3 bases and J lost 4, with 11 bases in between. CDR1 is SGHDT, CDR2 YYEEEE, per germline. CDR3 coding DNA: TGTGCCAGCAGCTCGGCAGGGCCGTACAATGAGCAGTTCTTC. This gives the protein CASSSAGPYNEQFF.

This clonotype has ten or more counts. V and J are TRBV12-3 or TRBV12-4 and TRBJ2-3, with TRBD2 matching 7 bases. Trimming removed 6 bases from V and 2 bases from J; junction bases left unmatched: 5. The CDR3 is made up of 14 amino acids. CDR3 DNA sequence: TGTGCCAGCAGGAGGGACTACCACACAGATACGCAGTATTTT. Amino acids: CASRRDYHTDTQYF.

This clonotype has just a few counts. This chain joins TRBV25-1 and TRBJ2-3, with 10 bases matching TRBD2. Germline trimming cut 5 bases from V and 4 bases from J; bases unmatched to any gene: 3. Germline V CDR1 and CDR2: MGHDK, SYGVNS. The CDR3 spans 14 residues. CDR3 coding DNA: TGTGCCAGCAGTTACGGGACTAGCGCAGATACGCAGTATTTT. Translating it yields CASSYGTSADTQYF.

This clonotype has just a few counts. The chain is built from TRBV5-5 and TRBJ2-3; 13 positions match TRBD2. The V gene end was trimmed by 4 bases and the J gene end by 2 bases; junction bases not matched to a gene: 4. CDR1 and CDR2 from the germline V gene are SGHKS and YYEKEE (reference sequence). This CDR3 comprises 16 residues. The DNA for the CDR3 is TGTGCCAGCAGCACGGGACTAGCGGGGATCACAGATACGCAGTATTTT. Encoded protein: CASSTGLAGITDTQYF.

There are many counts of this clonotype. The chain is built from TRBV6-6 and TRBJ2-7; TRBD1 agrees at 8 bases. The CDR3 has 13 amino acids. The germline V gene has CDR1 MNHNY and CDR2 SVGAGI (reference sequence). With V trimmed by 6 bases and J by 5 bases, 6 bases remained unmatched. This CDR3 reads CASSRTGHDEQYF. The DNA of the CDR3 is TGTGCCAGCAGCCGGACAGGGCACGACGAGCAGTACTTC.

This clonotype was counted a few times. The chain combines TRBV24-1 with TRBJ1-2; 7 nucleotides line up with TRBD1. Germline V gene lookup returns CDR1 KGHDR and CDR2 SFDVKD. J was trimmed by 2 bases and V by 4 bases; bases with no gene match: 6. This CDR3 is 15 amino acids long. The CDR3 DNA sequence: TGTGCCACCAGTGACGGGGACAGCTTCAACTATGGCTACACCTTC. It translates to CATSDGDSFNYGYTF.

There are many counts of this clonotype. The CDR3 sequence: CASSPPEEPLGTDTQYF. The CDR3 coding sequence is TGTGCCAGCAGCCCCCCTGAGGAGCCCCTAGGTACAGATACGCAGTATTTT. The chain recombines TRBV7-2 with TRBJ2-3; D not resolved. Trimming removed 5 bases at V and 3 bases at J, with 21 bases between. The CDR3 totals 17 residues. CDR1 is SGHTA and CDR2 is FQGNSA in the germline V gene.

In this sample, this clonotype turned up many times. The V call is TRBV5-4, the J call TRBJ2-7; D is ambiguous. The V gene lost 6 bases and the J gene lost 0 bases, with 16 bases spanning the gap. The length of the CDR3 is 15 residues. Per germline, CDR1 SGHNT and CDR2 YYREEE (reference sequence). For the CDR3, the DNA is TGTGCCAGCAAAGAAGAGCCGCAGTACTCCTACGAGCAGTACTTC. Protein: CASKEEPQYSYEQYF. The complete variable domain, with remaining parts taken from reference TRBV5-4 and TRBJ2-7, reads ETGVTQSPTHLIKTRGQQVTLRCSSQSGHNTVSWYQQALGQGPQFIFQYYREEENGRGNFPPRFSGLQFPNYSSELNVNALELDDSALYLCASKEEPQYSYEQYFGPGTRLTVT.